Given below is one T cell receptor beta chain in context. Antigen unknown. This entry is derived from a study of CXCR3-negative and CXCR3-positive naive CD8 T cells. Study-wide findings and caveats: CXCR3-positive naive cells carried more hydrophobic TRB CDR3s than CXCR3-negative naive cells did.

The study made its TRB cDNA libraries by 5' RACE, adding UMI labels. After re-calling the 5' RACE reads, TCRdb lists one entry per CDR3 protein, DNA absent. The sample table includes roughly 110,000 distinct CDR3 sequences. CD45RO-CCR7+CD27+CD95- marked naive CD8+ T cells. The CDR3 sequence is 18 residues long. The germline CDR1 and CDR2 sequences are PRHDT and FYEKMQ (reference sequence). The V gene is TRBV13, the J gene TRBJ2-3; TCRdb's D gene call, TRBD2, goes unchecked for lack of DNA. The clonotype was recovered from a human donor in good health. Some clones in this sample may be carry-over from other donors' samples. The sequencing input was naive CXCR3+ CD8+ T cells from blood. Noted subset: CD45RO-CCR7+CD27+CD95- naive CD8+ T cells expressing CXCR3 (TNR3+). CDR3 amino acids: CASSSPLTSGGVTDTQYF.